The entry below gives a single T cell receptor (beta chain) sequence along with its context. Its target is unknown. With 4 bases clipped from V and 8 bases from J, the junction kept 4 bases outside the gene matches. Germline V gives CDR1 MGHDK, CDR2 SYGVNS. This CDR3 region has 12 residues. The entry originates in a study of cytomegalovirus exposure and HLA in healthy donors. Study results and caveats: A link between a missense DCLRE1C variant and TCR beta V- and J-gene trimming emerged from a later analysis. A few chains tied to CMV proved CMV antigen-specific in vitro. Among TCR beta chains, those listed as cytomegalovirus-associated numbered more than 150.

Each donor was nominally healthy when sampled (though unrecorded immune exposures were likely). Primers included in the PCR were 60 Vbeta and 13 Jbeta primers. TCRdb's table, derived via immunoSEQ multiplex PCR, lists solely in-frame clones and lacks some. The sample consists of 110,000 to 150,000 clones, roughly four fifths of them appearing once. The receptor's source is a woman aged 45-65 years in good health and CMV-seropositive. The J gene is TRBJ1-2, the V gene TRBV25-1; 7 bases line up with TRBD1. Material for sequencing was PBMCs. The CDR3 nucleotides are TGTGCCAGCAGTGCGACAGGGCGCGGCTACACCTTC. Its protein product is CASSATGRGYTF.